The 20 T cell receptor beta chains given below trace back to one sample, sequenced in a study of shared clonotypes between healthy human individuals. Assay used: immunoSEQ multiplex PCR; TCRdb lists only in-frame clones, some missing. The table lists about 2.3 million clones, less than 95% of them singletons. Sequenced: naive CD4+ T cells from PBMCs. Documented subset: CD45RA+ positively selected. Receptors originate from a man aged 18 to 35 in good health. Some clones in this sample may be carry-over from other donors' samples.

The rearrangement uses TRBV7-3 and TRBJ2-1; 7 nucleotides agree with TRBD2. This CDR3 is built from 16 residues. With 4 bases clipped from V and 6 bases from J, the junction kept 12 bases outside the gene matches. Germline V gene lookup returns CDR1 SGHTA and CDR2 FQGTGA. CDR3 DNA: TGTGCCAGCAGCTCAAACCCCCGGACTAGAGGCAATGAGCAGTTCTTC. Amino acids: CASSSNPRTRGNEQFF.

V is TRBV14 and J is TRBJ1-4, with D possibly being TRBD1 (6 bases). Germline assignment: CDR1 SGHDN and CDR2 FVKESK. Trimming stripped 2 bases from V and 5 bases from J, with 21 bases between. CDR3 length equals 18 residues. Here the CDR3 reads CASSQKFNTGQLNEKLFF. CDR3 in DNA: TGTGCCAGCAGCCAAAAATTCAACACCGGACAGCTCAATGAAAAACTGTTTTTT.

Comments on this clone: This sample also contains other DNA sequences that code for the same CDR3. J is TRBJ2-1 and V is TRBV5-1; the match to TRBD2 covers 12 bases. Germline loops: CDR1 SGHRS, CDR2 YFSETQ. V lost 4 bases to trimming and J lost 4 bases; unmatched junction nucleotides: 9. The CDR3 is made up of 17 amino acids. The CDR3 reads CASSARLAGAGYNEQFF. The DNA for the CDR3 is TGCGCCAGCAGCGCCCGACTAGCGGGAGCGGGGTACAATGAGCAGTTCTTC.

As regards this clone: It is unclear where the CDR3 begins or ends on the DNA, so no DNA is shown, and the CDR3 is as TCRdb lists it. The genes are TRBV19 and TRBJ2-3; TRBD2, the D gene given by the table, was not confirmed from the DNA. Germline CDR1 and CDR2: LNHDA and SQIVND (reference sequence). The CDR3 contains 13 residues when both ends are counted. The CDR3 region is CASTSGGTDTQYF.

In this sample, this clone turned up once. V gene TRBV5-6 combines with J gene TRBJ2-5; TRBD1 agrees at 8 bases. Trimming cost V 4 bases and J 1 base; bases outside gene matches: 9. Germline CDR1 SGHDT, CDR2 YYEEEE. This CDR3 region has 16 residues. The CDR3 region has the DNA TGTGCCAGCAGCCCTGGACAGGGCGTTTTCCAAGAGACCCAGTACTTC. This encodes CASSPGQGVFQETQYF.

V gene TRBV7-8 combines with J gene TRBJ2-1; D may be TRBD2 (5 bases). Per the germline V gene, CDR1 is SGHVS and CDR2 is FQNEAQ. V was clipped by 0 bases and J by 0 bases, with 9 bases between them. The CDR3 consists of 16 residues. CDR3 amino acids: CASSLAAGSSYNEQFF. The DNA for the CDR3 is TGTGCCAGCAGCTTAGCGGCGGGTAGCTCCTACAATGAGCAGTTCTTC.

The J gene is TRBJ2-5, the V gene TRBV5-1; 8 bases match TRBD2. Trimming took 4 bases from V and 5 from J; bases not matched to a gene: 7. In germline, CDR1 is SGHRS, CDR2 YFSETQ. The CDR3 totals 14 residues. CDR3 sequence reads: CASSPVAGTETQYF. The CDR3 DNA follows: TGCGCCAGCAGCCCAGTAGCGGGAACGGAGACCCAGTACTTC.

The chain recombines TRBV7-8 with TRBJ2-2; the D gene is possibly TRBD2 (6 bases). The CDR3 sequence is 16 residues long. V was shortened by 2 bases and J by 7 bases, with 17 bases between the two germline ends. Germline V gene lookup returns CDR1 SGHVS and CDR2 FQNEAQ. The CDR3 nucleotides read TGTGCCAGCAGCTTACAGGCTTCGGGGGTTGGCGGGGAGCTGTTTTTT. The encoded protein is CASSLQASGVGGELFF.

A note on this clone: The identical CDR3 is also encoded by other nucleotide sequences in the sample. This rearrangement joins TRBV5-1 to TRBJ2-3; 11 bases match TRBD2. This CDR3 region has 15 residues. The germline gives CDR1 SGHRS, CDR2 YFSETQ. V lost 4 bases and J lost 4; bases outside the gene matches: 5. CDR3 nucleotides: TGCGCCAGCAGCCTTGAACTAGCGGGGGCAGATACGCAGTATTTT. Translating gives CASSLELAGADTQYF.

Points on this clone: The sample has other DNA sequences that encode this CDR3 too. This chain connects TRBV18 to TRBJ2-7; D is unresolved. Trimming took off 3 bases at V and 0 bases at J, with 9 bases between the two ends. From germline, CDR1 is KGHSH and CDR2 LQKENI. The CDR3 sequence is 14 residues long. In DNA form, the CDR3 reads TGTGCCAGCTCACCCCTGGTGTCCTCCTACGAGCAGTACTTC. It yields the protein CASSPLVSSYEQYF.

CDR3 in DNA: TGTGCCAGCAGTGCCCTCGGGACAGCGGGTACCGGGGAGCTGTTTTTT. Protein product: CASSALGTAGTGELFF. This chain connects TRBV28 to TRBJ2-2; perhaps TRBD1 as D (7 bases). The V end was cut by 5 bases, the J end by 5 bases, with 18 bases between. The CDR3 loop spans 16 amino acids. Germline CDR1 MDHEN, CDR2 SYDVKM.

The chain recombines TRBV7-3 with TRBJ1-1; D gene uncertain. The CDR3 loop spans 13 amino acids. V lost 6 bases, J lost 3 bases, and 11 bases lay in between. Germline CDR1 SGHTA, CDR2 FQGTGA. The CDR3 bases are TGTGCCAGCAGAGGTGGTGGGGACACTGAAGCTTTCTTT. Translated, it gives CASRGGGDTEAFF.

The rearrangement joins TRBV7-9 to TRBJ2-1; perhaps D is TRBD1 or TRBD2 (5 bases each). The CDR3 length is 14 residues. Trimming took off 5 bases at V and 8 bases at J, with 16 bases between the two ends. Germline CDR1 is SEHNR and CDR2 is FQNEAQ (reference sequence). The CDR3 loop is CASSLLEGSDEQFF. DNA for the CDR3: TGTGCCAGCAGCCTCCTTGAGGGGAGCGATGAGCAGTTCTTC.

CDR3 loop: CASSLVKGRSWNEQFF. As DNA, the CDR3 is TGCGCCAGCAGCTTGGTAAAGGGTCGGTCATGGAATGAGCAGTTCTTC. V gene TRBV5-1 combines with J gene TRBJ2-1; the D is unclear. V lost 0 bases and J lost 7, with 17 bases in between. Germline lookup yields CDR1 SGHRS and CDR2 YFSETQ. The CDR3 spans 16 residues.

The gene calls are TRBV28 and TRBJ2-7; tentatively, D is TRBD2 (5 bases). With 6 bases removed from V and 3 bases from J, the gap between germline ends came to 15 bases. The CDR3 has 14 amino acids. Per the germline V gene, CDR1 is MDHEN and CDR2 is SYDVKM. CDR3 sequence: CASRGSGRSYEQYF. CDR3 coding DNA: TGTGCCAGCAGGGGAAGCGGTAGGAGCTACGAGCAGTACTTC.

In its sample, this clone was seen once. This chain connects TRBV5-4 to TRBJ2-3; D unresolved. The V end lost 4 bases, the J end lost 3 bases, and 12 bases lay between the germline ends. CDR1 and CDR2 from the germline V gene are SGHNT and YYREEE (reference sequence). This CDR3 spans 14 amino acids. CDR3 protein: CASSPSRFTDTQYF. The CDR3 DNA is TGTGCCAGCAGCCCCTCTCGGTTTACAGATACGCAGTATTTT.

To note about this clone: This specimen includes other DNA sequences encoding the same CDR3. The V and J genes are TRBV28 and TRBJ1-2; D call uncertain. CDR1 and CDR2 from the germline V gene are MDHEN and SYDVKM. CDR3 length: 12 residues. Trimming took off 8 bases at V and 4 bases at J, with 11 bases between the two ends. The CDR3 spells CASGPRGYGYTF. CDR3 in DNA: TGTGCCAGCGGACCGCGGGGCTATGGCTACACCTTC.

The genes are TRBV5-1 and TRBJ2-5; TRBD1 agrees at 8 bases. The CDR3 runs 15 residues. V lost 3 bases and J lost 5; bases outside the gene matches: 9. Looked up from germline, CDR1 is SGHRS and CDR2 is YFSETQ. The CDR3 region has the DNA TGCGCCAGCAGCTACAGACAGGGGTCGGTGGAGACCCAGTACTTC. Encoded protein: CASSYRQGSVETQYF.

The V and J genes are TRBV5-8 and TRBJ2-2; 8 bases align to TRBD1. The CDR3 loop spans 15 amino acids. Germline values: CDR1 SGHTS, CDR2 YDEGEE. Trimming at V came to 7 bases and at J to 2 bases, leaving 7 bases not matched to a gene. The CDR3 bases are TGTGCCAGCTTACTGACAGGGGCCAACACCGGGGAGCTGTTTTTT. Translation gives CASLLTGANTGELFF.

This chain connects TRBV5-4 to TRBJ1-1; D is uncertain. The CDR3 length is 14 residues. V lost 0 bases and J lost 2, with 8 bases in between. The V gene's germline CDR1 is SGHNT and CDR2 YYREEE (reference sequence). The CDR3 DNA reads TGTGCCAGCAGCTTGGAATCAGGAAACACTGAAGCTTTCTTT. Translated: CASSLESGNTEAFF.